This TCR beta chain stems from a study of blood T cell repertoires in COVID-19. V lost 8 bases, J lost 7 bases, and 5 bases stayed unmatched. CDR1 is SNHLY and CDR2 is FYNNEI in the germline V gene. The CDR3 extends over 14 amino acids. Assay: immunoSEQ multiplex PCR; the TCRdb copy retains only in-frame clones and omits some. The data show 100,000 to 150,000 clones, almost 80% seen once. The sequence derives from a human donor in a cohort sampled during active COVID-19. Material: peripheral blood. This chain connects TRBV2 to TRBJ2-1; TRBD2 agrees at 13 bases. CDR3 loop: CASSPTSGRNEQFF. In DNA, the CDR3 is TGTGCCAGCTCGCCGACTAGCGGGAGGAATGAGCAGTTCTTC.